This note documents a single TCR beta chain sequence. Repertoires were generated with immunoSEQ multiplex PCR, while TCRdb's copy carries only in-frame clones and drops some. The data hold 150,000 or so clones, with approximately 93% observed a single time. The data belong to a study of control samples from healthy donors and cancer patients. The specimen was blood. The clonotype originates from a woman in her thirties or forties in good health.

CDR3 nucleotides: TGTGCCATCAGTGAGTCGAAGGGGGTGAACACTGAAGCTTTCTTT. Amino acids: CAISESKGVNTEAFF. The chain has TRBV10-3 and TRBJ1-1; TRBD1 might be the D (6 bases). Per the germline V gene, CDR1 is ENHRY and CDR2 is SYGVKD. The V end was cut by 0 bases, the J end by 0 bases, with 8 bases between. CDR3 length: 15 amino acids.